Given below is one T cell receptor (beta chain) in context. This clonotype came up a few times. Its cognate antigen has yet to be identified. A clone one base away is much larger, so this may be a read error. The CDR3 carries no conserved terminal phenylalanine or tryptophan, so it likely arises from a read error. This specimen belongs to a study of T cells in Graves' hyperthyroidism and ophthalmopathy (dated by TCRdb to about 2019). Context from the whole study: Peripheral blood samples were taken at initial diagnosis, before any treatment was given. To identify TCR V-J signatures that set the groups apart, the researchers used a discovery cohort of 90 to 100 patients, made up of under 45 with Graves' ophthalmopathy and 55 to 65 with stable Graves' hyperthyroidism. Whether ophthalmopathy could be predicted prospectively was tested in an independent validation cohort made up of fewer than 20 hyperthyroidism patients plus 17 patients who later progressed to ophthalmopathy. The approximately 90 discovery patients were randomly split 7:3 into training and test sets. In addition, the study compared T-cell repertoires in thyroid tissue and in blood from about six Graves' hyperthyroidism patients. Once sampling was done, hyperthyroidism patients were given methimazole at a starting dose of 30 mg daily, whereas ophthalmopathy patients were given high-dose intravenous methylprednisolone. TCR Vbeta CDR3 sequencing of some 140 peripheral blood samples (43 ophthalmopathy, around 80 hyperthyroidism and approximately 17 progressor patients) is reported in the paper.

Broader findings and caveats from the paper: A model built on a 13 V-J signature distinguished ophthalmopathy from stable hyperthyroidism, reaching roughly 88% sensitivity and 81.08% specificity in cross-validation and 80%/75% in testing. Most expanded thyroid clonotypes (frequency above 0.001) were also found in blood, which suggests that blood repertoires may mirror thyroid immune responses. In validation, the model predicted progression to ophthalmopathy with about 71% sensitivity and 72% to 85% specificity, a median of 6.5 months before onset. No statistical method was used to set the sample size in advance, and investigators knew the group allocation.

The TCR beta CDR3 regions were amplified from RNA transcripts. For the first round of RT-PCR on the TCR CDR3, the HTBI primer set was used together with the Qiagen OneStep RT-PCR kit. Libraries were constructed in a second round of multiplex PCR, after which size selection and purification were carried out. Paired-end sequencing of the libraries was performed with 100 bp reads on an Illumina HiSeq2000. In the source study's methods: SOAPnuke was used to process the raw data, throwing out any read that contained adapters or uncalled bases, had a mean Phred below 15, or lacked an exact constant-primer or identifier match. High-quality paired reads were merged using COPE v1.2.5, and each unique nucleotide sequence was defined as a clonotype. MiTCR v1.1 was used to align clonotypes to the IMGT TRBV, TRBD and TRBJ reference segments. The analysis was restricted to V-J combinations with a frequency above 0.0001, which together covered 99.2% of the repertoires. A TCS score was defined as the ratio between F50 (clonal expansion) and ExV (chaos), using BLOSUM62-based TCRdist between CDR3 peptides within each V-J. Welch's t-statistics and random forest reduced some 510 V-J features to 13, which were used in a naive Bayes classifier (R e1071). In TCRdb, the public reads were trimmed at Q25 with fastp and aligned with MiXCR, with productive beta chains retained. Rows are combined by CDR3 protein, so each entry shows the most common genes and DNA. The V and J calls come from TCRdb's annotation, not from the publication. This sample comprises roughly 740,000 distinct CDR3 sequences, over 15% of them detected only once. Of the sample, around 8.1% is held by the ten largest clones.

The CDR3 contains 14 residues when both ends are counted. The entry retains the CDR3 DNA only, 42 bases that are in frame from base 1. The trim is 7 bases for V and 1 base for J, with a gap of 13 bases between the germline ends. The germline V gene encodes CDR1 MDHEN and CDR2 SYDVKM. Stable Graves' hyperthyroidism was defined as the absence of progression to ophthalmopathy over 18 months of follow-up. The hyperthyroidism patients were between 18 and 65 years old and newly diagnosed, with a disease duration of less than 2 months. Any patient with an uncontrolled infection, another autoimmune disease, pregnancy or lactation was excluded. Clinical symptoms, serum thyroxine and TRAb, thyroid ultrasound, and orbital computed tomography formed the basis for the diagnoses. Ficoll-Paque density gradient centrifugation was used to isolate PBMCs from 8.5 to 10 ml of fresh peripheral blood. Trizol reagent was used to extract total RNA, and RNA quality was then checked on an Agilent 2100 Bioanalyzer.

Material: blood. The clonotype comes from a man aged 18 to 35 with Graves' hyperthyroidism. Here the chain combines TRBV28 and TRBJ1-1; the best D guess is TRBD1, with 5 bases matching. The nucleotides are TGTGCCAGCACCGACCCGGGGCCGAACACTGAAGCTTTCCTT. Its amino acids are CASTDPGPNTEAFL.